This T cell receptor (beta chain) was retrieved from a study of identical twins. Study results and caveats: Part of the zero-insertion signal could reflect confounding by invariant MAIT and iNKT cells.

This clonotype has ten or more counts. What it binds is not known. Each CDR3 protein is one row after TCRdb ran MiXCR on the 5' RACE reads. The sample lists 260,000 or so distinct CDR3 sequences, 7.5% occurring once. Each donor (without exception) was a healthy Caucasian. These same data were also listed under a study on yellow fever vaccine responses in identical twins.

The specimen was CD8+ T cells sorted from blood. The source of this sequence is a woman under 30 in good health.

CDR3 DNA sequence: TGCGCCAGCAGCCAAGAGGACAGGGACACAGATACGCAGTATTTT. Protein sequence: CASSQEDRDTDTQYF. The chain joins TRBV4-1 to TRBJ2-3; 8 bases agree with TRBD1. This CDR3 comprises 15 residues. Germline CDR1 is MGHRA and CDR2 is YSYEKL. V lost 0 bases, J lost 2 bases, and 1 base stayed unmatched.